Following are 25 T cell receptor beta chains from one sample sequenced in a study of shared clonotypes between healthy human individuals. The repertoire was sequenced with immunoSEQ multiplex PCR; TCRdb's copy has only in-frame clones and lacks some. Among 950,000 to 1,100,000 clones, around 82% were seen once, and the ten largest hold under 0.8%. Material for sequencing was memory CD4+ T cells from PBMCs. Regarding subset: CD45RA-negative fraction. The receptors here all came from a man between 18 and 35 years old in good health. Some clones in this sample may be carry-over from other donors' samples.

The V and J genes are TRBV5-8 and TRBJ1-3; D remains unclear. In germline, CDR1 is SGHTS, CDR2 YDEGEE. The CDR3 consists of 12 residues. The V end was cut by 4 bases, the J end by 4 bases, with 6 bases between. CDR3 protein: CASSVIGNTIYF. The CDR3 DNA follows: TGTGCCAGCAGCGTAATAGGAAACACCATATATTTT.

The sample holds one count of this clone. The chain employs TRBV5-1 and TRBJ1-1, with 12 bases lining up with TRBD1. CDR1 is SGHRS and CDR2 is YFSETQ in the germline V gene. V lost 1 base and J lost 4; bases outside the gene matches: 5. The CDR3 has 16 residues. CDR3 coding DNA: TGCGCCAGCAGCTTGATGGGACAGGGGGCCGGCACTGAAGCTTTCTTT. Residues: CASSLMGQGAGTEAFF.

The chain couples TRBV6-6 to TRBJ1-5; the D is unclear. Germline V gene lookup returns CDR1 MNHNY and CDR2 SVGAGI (reference sequence). V was trimmed by 2 bases and J by 4 bases, leaving 12 bases between them. This CDR3 is 15 amino acids long. CDR3 loop: CASSYPDGVNQPQHF. DNA for the CDR3: TGTGCCAGCAGTTACCCCGATGGGGTAAATCAGCCCCAGCATTTT.

The chain couples TRBV5-4 to TRBJ1-2, with D unresolved. From germline, CDR1 is SGHNT and CDR2 YYREEE (reference sequence). The CDR3 has 14 amino acids. V was clipped by 2 bases and J by 6 bases, with 14 bases between them. CDR3 protein: CASSFGQNFDGYTF. CDR3 nucleotides: TGTGCCAGCAGCTTCGGGCAGAACTTCGATGGCTACACCTTC. Using reference TRBV5-4 and TRBJ1-2 for the parts outside the CDR3, the full variable domain is ETGVTQSPTHLIKTRGQQVTLRCSSQSGHNTVSWYQQALGQGPQFIFQYYREEENGRGNFPPRFSGLQFPNYSSELNVNALELDDSALYLCASSFGQNFDGYTFGSGTRLTVV.

The gene calls are TRBV7-2 and TRBJ2-7; 9 bases are shared with TRBD1. Germline V gives CDR1 SGHTA, CDR2 FQGNSA. Germline trimming cut 4 bases from V and 1 base from J; bases unmatched to any gene: 8. This CDR3 is 16 amino acids long. The CDR3 bases are TGTGCCAGCAGCTCCTATGGACAGGGGCTATCCTACGAGCAGTACTTC. This codes for CASSSYGQGLSYEQYF.

A few counts support this clone. The chain links TRBV4-3 to TRBJ1-2; D is perhaps TRBD1 (5 bases). CDR1 and CDR2 from the germline V gene are LGHNA and YSLEER. V was shortened by 6 bases and J by 1 base, with 12 bases between the two germline ends. This CDR3 region has 14 residues. CDR3 amino acids: CASSLDSYNYGYTF. CDR3 nucleotides: TGCGCCAGCAGTCTAGACAGCTATAACTATGGCTACACCTTC.

This chain connects TRBV28 to TRBJ1-1, with 7 bases fitting TRBD1. The CDR3 is 11 amino acids. With V trimmed by 6 bases and J by 11 bases, 6 bases remained unmatched. Per germline, CDR1 MDHEN and CDR2 SYDVKM. The CDR3 here is CASSDRVVAFF. Written as DNA, the CDR3 is TGTGCCAGCAGCGACAGGGTTGTGGCTTTCTTT.

This clone showed up many times. The CDR3 DNA reads TGTGCCAGCAGTGAAGTGGTGGCGAAGGGGCCCGGGGAGCTGTTTTTT. Protein product: CASSEVVAKGPGELFF. The chain joins TRBV6-1 to TRBJ2-2; D might be TRBD1 (5 bases). CDR1 is MNHNS, CDR2 SASEGT, per germline. Trimming took off 1 base at V and 6 bases at J, with 15 bases between the two ends. This CDR3 contains 16 residues.

CDR3 amino acids: CASSLNPGGKDTQYF. The CDR3 coding sequence is TGTGCCAGCAGCTTAAACCCAGGGGGTAAAGATACGCAGTATTTT. The rearrangement joins TRBV7-3 to TRBJ2-3; TRBD1 aligns across 7 bases. The germline CDR1 and CDR2 sequences are SGHTA and FQGTGA. The CDR3 spans 15 residues. Unmatched junction bases numbered 6, after V lost 1 base and J lost 5 bases.

The chain combines TRBV5-1 with TRBJ2-1; 7 positions agree with TRBD2. In germline, CDR1 is SGHRS, CDR2 YFSETQ. V was clipped by 2 bases and J by 6 bases; unmatched bases: 11. This CDR3 comprises 16 residues. DNA for the CDR3: TGCGCCAGCAGCTTTACCGGCGGGAGTCGGGGCAATGAGCAGTTCTTC. Protein product: CASSFTGGSRGNEQFF.

The chain combines TRBV5-8 with TRBJ2-7; 8 bases line up with TRBD2. The CDR3 totals 15 residues. The V and J ends lost 0 bases and 6 bases, in that order; junction bases with no gene match: 8. Germline CDR1 is SGHTS and CDR2 is YDEGEE. The CDR3 DNA reads as TGTGCCAGCAGCTTGGTAGCGGGGACCTGGTTCGAGCAGTACTTC. Translation: CASSLVAGTWFEQYF.

The chain is built from TRBV5-1 and TRBJ2-1; 9 positions agree with TRBD2. CDR3 length equals 17 residues. Trimming removed 0 bases from V and 0 bases from J; junction bases left unmatched: 4. CDR1 and CDR2 from the germline V gene are SGHRS and YFSETQ. CDR3 nucleotide sequence: TGCGCCAGCAGCTTGGCCGCTAGCGGGAACTCCTACAATGAGCAGTTCTTC. The encoded protein is CASSLAASGNSYNEQFF.

V gene TRBV6-5 combines with J gene TRBJ2-3; D remains unclear. The germline gives CDR1 MNHEY, CDR2 SVGAGI. The CDR3 spans 15 residues. With 2 bases removed from V and 1 base from J, the gap between germline ends came to 10 bases. This CDR3 is CASSYAGFGTDTQYF. The CDR3 nucleotides are TGTGCCAGCAGTTACGCTGGTTTCGGCACAGATACGCAGTATTTT.

A few counts support this clone. V and J are TRBV6-6 and TRBJ2-1; TRBD2 matches 9 bases. Germline V gene sequence: CDR1 MNHNY, CDR2 SVGAGI (reference sequence). This CDR3 has 16 amino acids. V shed 7 bases and J 9 bases; nucleotides not matched to a gene: 16. The chain's CDR3 is CASTRGEASGNTEQFF. CDR3 bases: TGTGCCAGCACCAGAGGGGAAGCTAGCGGGAATACTGAGCAGTTCTTC.

This chain uses TRBV15 with TRBJ2-5, with D possibly TRBD2 on 5 matching bases. The CDR3 loop spans 14 amino acids. Trimming pared 5 bases from V and 0 bases from J, leaving 10 bases between. Germline CDR1 LNHNV, CDR2 YYDKDF (reference sequence). The CDR3 spells CATSGGRHQETQYF. CDR3 nucleotide sequence: TGTGCCACCAGCGGAGGACGGCACCAAGAGACCCAGTACTTC.

This clone came up many times. For the CDR3, the DNA is TGTGCCAGCAGCTTAGCGAAACGGGCACAAGAGACCCAGTACTTC. It is translated as CASSLAKRAQETQYF. The rearrangement joins TRBV7-2 to TRBJ2-5; no clear D gene. V lost 0 bases to trimming and J lost 2 bases, with 10 bases between them. Germline assignment: CDR1 SGHTA and CDR2 FQGNSA. The CDR3 covers 15 residues.

The CDR3 sequence: CASSLTSGLEQYF. The CDR3, as DNA: TGTGCCAGCAGCTTAACGTCCGGACTCGAGCAGTACTTC. The chain is built from TRBV7-3 and TRBJ2-7; D is perhaps TRBD2 (5 bases). CDR1 is SGHTA and CDR2 is FQGTGA in the germline V gene. V was cut by 0 bases and J by 6 bases, with 9 bases left in between. The CDR3 consists of 13 residues.

The gene calls are TRBV4-3 and TRBJ1-1; D remains ambiguous. V lost 1 base and J lost 5, with 11 bases in between. The CDR3 spans 14 residues. Germline loops: CDR1 LGHNA, CDR2 YSLEER. CDR3 sequence: CASSQVAESTEAFF. As DNA, the CDR3 is TGCGCCAGCAGCCAAGTGGCCGAGAGTACTGAAGCTTTCTTT.

This chain joins TRBV5-8 and TRBJ2-1, with D unresolved. Germline V CDR1 and CDR2: SGHTS, YDEGEE. CDR3 size: 12 residues. Between the trimmed V and J ends, which lost 4 bases and 3 bases, there was a span of 5 bases. CDR3 region: CASSGNYNEQFF. CDR3 DNA: TGTGCCAGCAGCGGAAACTACAATGAGCAGTTCTTC.

A few counts support this clone. For the CDR3, the DNA is TGTGCCAGCCGATTGACAGGGACTGAAAAACTGTTTTTT. The encoded protein is CASRLTGTEKLFF. The rearrangement links TRBV27 to TRBJ1-4; TRBD1 matches at 7 bases. The trim removed 8 bases at V and 7 bases at J, leaving 7 bases unmatched. The CDR3 is 13 residues long. From germline, CDR1 is MNHEY and CDR2 SMNVEV (reference sequence).

The gene calls are TRBV7-8 and TRBJ2-7; 9 bases are shared with TRBD2. This CDR3 region has 16 residues. V trimming: 5 bases; J trimming: 1 base; junction bases outside the gene matches: 9. Per germline, CDR1 SGHVS and CDR2 FQNEAQ. The DNA of the CDR3 is TGTGCCAGCAGCCCCGGCGGGCTAGCGGGATCCTACGAGCAGTACTTC. Amino acids: CASSPGGLAGSYEQYF.

This chain's CDR3 is CASSLGTGLDGNTIYF. As DNA, the CDR3 is TGCGCCAGCAGCTTGGGGACAGGGTTGGACGGAAACACCATATATTTT. The chain links TRBV5-1 to TRBJ1-3; 8 nucleotides align to TRBD1. Germline lookup yields CDR1 SGHRS and CDR2 YFSETQ. CDR3 length: 16 residues. V lost 0 bases to trimming and J lost 4 bases; unmatched junction nucleotides: 6.

In the case of this clone: One end of the junction varies from germline; a read error may be responsible. The chain links TRBV7-2 to TRBJ2-1, with TRBD1 identical over 8 bases. The CDR3 runs to 13 residues. The V gene's germline CDR1 is SGHTA and CDR2 FQGNSA. CDR3 region: CASSLEGRGPKLF. The CDR3 bases are TGTGCCAGCAGCTTAGAGGGCAGGGGGCCGAAGCTCTTC. The whole variable domain, filled in from reference TRBV7-2 and TRBJ2-1, reads GAGVSQSPSNKVTEKGKDVELRCDPISGHTALYWYRQSLGQGLEFLIYFQGNSAPDKSGLPSDRFSAERTGGSVSTLTIQRTQQEDSAVYLCASSLEGRGPKLFGPGTRLTVL.

The rearrangement joins TRBV11-2 to TRBJ1-1; 8 bases are a match to TRBD1. V was pared by 3 bases and J by 5 bases, with 5 bases of the junction left unmatched. The germline V gene encodes CDR1 SGHAT and CDR2 FQNNGV. There are 14 residues in the CDR3. CDR3 loop: CASSFGTGETEAFF. The CDR3 nucleotides are TGTGCCAGCAGCTTCGGGACAGGAGAGACTGAAGCTTTCTTT.

The J gene is TRBJ1-1, the V gene TRBV6-5; D is unresolved. The germline CDR1 and CDR2 sequences are MNHEY and SVGAGI. Trimming removed 0 bases from V and 6 bases from J, with 14 bases in between. The CDR3 consists of 15 residues. In nucleotides, the CDR3 is TGTGCCAGCAGTTACTCGTTAGCCCAAAGGGCTGAAGCTTTCTTT. The encoded protein is CASSYSLAQRAEAFF.